The clone carrying this TCR beta chain was seen a handful of times. The record originates from a study of T cells after yellow fever vaccination. Study in general: Fractions of low cell number were prepared using SMART-Seq v4 Ultra Low Input.

V gave up 4 bases and J gave up 3 bases, with 11 bases separating them. Germline V gives CDR1 SGHRS, CDR2 YFSETQ. This CDR3 is built from 15 residues. TCRdb re-analysed the 5' RACE reads in MiXCR, keeping a single row per CDR3 protein. This sample has some 350,000 distinct CDR3 sequences; 4.1% occur once, and the top ten carry about 22%. This chain links TRBV5-1 with TRBJ2-6; the D call may be TRBD1 or TRBD2 (6 bases each). Sequencing was performed on PBMCs, taken 5 days after the yellow fever booster vaccination. The source of this sequence is a man between 18 and 35 years old who received the YFV17D yellow fever vaccine. CDR3 region: CASSIGGLGANVLTF. The CDR3 DNA reads TGCGCCAGCAGCATTGGGGGGCTTGGGGCCAACGTCCTGACTTTC.